This T cell receptor beta chain came from a study of blood T cell repertoires in COVID-19. This clone was detected only once. Assay used: immunoSEQ multiplex PCR; TCRdb lists only in-frame clones, some missing. The table has 320,000 or so clones, about nine tenths seen once. The J segment lost 5 bases and the V segment lost 1 base, leaving 7 bases of the junction unmatched. The CDR3 spans 16 residues. Germline V lookup: CDR1 ENHRY, CDR2 SYGVKD. Sequenced input: PBMCs or T cells enriched from blood (not recorded which). The clonotype comes from a man aged 55-75 years who had recovered from COVID-19. The J gene is TRBJ1-5, the V gene TRBV10-3; 8 bases are a match to TRBD1. For the CDR3, the DNA is TGTGCCATCAGTGAGTTAGGGACAGGAATAGATCAGCCCCAGCATTTT. Translated, it gives CAISELGTGIDQPQHF.